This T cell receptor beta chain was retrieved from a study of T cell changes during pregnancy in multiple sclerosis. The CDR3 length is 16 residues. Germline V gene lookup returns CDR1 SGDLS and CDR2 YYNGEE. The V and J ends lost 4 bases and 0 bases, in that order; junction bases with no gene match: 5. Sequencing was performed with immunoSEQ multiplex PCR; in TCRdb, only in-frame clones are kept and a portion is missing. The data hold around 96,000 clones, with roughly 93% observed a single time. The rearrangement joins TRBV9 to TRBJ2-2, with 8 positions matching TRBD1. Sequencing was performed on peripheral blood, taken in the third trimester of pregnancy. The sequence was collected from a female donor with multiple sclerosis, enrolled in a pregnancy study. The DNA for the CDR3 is TGTGCCAGCAGCCCTAGGACAGGGACGAACACCGGGGAGCTGTTTTTT. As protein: CASSPRTGTNTGELFF.